This record looks at one T cell receptor beta chain sequence and its context. Its specificity is not known. The sample belongs to a study of cytomegalovirus exposure and HLA in healthy donors. Study-wide points: Subsequent analysis showed first-cohort TCR clusters tending to co-occur in around 110 validation repertoires.

The germline V and J ends were trimmed by 4 bases and 7 bases, with 24 bases remaining between them. Germline V gene data show CDR1 as SGHDT and CDR2 as YYEEEE. The length of the CDR3 is 17 residues. Method: immunoSEQ multiplex PCR; TCRdb's copy keeps in-frame clones and lacks some. The sample holds 75,000 to 100,000 clones; roughly 97% are singletons and the top ten take around 0.78%. Sequencing used PBMCs. This chain links TRBV5-6 with TRBJ1-3, with D possibly TRBD1 on 6 matching bases. The receptor comes from a man aged 18-30 years in good health and CMV-seronegative. The DNA of the CDR3 is TGTGCCAGCAGCCCACCTTGGGACAACACCCGTTTGAACACCATATATTTT. This translates into CASSPPWDNTRLNTIYF.